The entry that follows covers one TCR beta chain sequence. This clone's antigen is unknown. At one boundary the junction diverges from the germline segment, which might be a read error. The data stem from a study of blood T cell repertoires in COVID-19 (dated by TCRdb to about 2020). About the investigation overall: Samples from collaborators originated in the United States, Italy and Spain and spanned both the acute and convalescent phases of COVID-19. Sample metadata almost always included a de-identified subject ID, COVID-19 status, age in years and sex. Deeply sampled blood TCRbeta repertoires from subjects exposed to, actively infected with, or recovered from COVID-19 were included in the dataset. Samples came from the ongoing ImmuneRACE study (first 160 participants) plus 1,254 subjects from 6 global collaborators. The repertoires were made available in a free public database intended to serve as a resource for research on the immune response to SARS-CoV-2. Where HLA class I and class II types were available, the types were taken from metadata supplied by the sample provider, not from assay-based typing. The prospective study material was composed of cDNA or gDNA derived from T cells, B-cell-depleted T cells, or PBMCs. Study-level results and caveats: Clinical and demographic metadata were provided uncurated, with the amount varying by source and participant.

TCRbeta CDR3 regions were amplified from genomic DNA using the immunoSEQ Assay, a bias-controlled multiplex PCR. Per the authors' processing: The number of nucleated cells in each sample was estimated from the amplification of reference gene primers within the assay. Sequence reads were collapsed and filtered to measure the absolute abundance of every unique TCRbeta CDR3 rearrangement. Productive Simpson clonality was computed per sample as the square root of Simpson's diversity index over productive rearrangements. TCRdb carries this immuneACCESS record with in-frame sequences only. Its versions omit some clonotypes, under half of them owing to an unresolved V gene in the studies checked, with the rest unexplained. V, J and clone size were drawn from that table, and D and trimming were deduced from the DNA. The sample table records about 140,000 clones; roughly 84% of these occur just once. The ten largest clones add up to under 4.5% of the sample.

Sequences SNHLY (CDR1) and FYNNEI (CDR2) are obtained from the germline V gene. Including the terminal cysteine and phenylalanine, the CDR3 comprises 15 residues. Kept here is only the CDR3 DNA, which spans 45 bases and is read in frame from base 1. Collaborating institutions collected whole blood in K2EDTA tubes following their own protocols. For TCRbeta analysis, collaborator samples were shipped as frozen whole blood, as isolated PBMCs, or as DNA extracted from either sample type. The receptor's source is an older woman with acute or convalescent COVID-19. The chain was built from TRBV2 and TRBJ2-1; a weak D assignment points to TRBD2 (6 bases agree). Sequencing was carried out using peripheral blood. This receptor has the CDR3 CASGEEGGSYNEQFF. The nucleotides are TGTGCCAGCGGTGAAGAGGGAGGCTCCTACAATGAGCAGTTCTTC.